This is a list of T cell receptor beta chains from one sample in a study of response to subunit inactivated influenza vaccine. TCRdb re-derived calls from the RT-PCR reads in MiXCR, one entry per CDR3 protein. The sample carries approximately 160,000 distinct CDR3 sequences, around 11% recorded once. The sample in question was CD8+ T cells sorted from PBMCs, obtained around 25 months after vaccination. The origin of the receptors is a man in his fifties or sixties who received an inactivated influenza vaccine. Each CDR3 is given with its conserved first and last residue. The order of the fields is J gene, clone size, V gene, D gene, CDR3 protein, CDR3 DNA. The D gene is left open where the match is weak. Expanded clones get a size class; other rows say once, few or many, or leave the size out.

J: TRBJ2-1; size: .; V: TRBV14; D: TRBD1; CDR3: CASSPDRGRMYNEQFF; DNA: TGTGCCAGCAGCCCGGACAGGGGGAGGATGTACAATGAGCAGTTCTTC
J: TRBJ1-2; size: few; V: TRBV24-1; D: .; CDR3: CATSVSRQGDHYGYTF; DNA: TGTGCCACCAGTGTGTCTCGGCAAGGTGATCATTATGGCTACACCTTC
J: TRBJ2-2; size: .; V: TRBV19; D: .; CDR3: CASSPRQVGELFF; DNA: TGTGCCAGTAGTCCCAGGCAGGTCGGGGAGCTGTTTTTT
J: TRBJ2-3; size: .; V: TRBV5-1; D: .; CDR3: CASSYTGLPADTQYF; DNA: TGCGCCAGCAGTTACACAGGACTACCCGCAGATACGCAGTATTTT
J: TRBJ2-7; size: .; V: TRBV7-9; D: .; CDR3: CASSFGEAEQYF; DNA: TGTGCCAGCAGCTTTGGGGAGGCCGAGCAGTACTTC
J: TRBJ2-2; size: few; V: TRBV6-1; D: TRBD2; CDR3: CASSELAGGQGGELFF; DNA: TGTGCCAGCAGTGAATTAGCGGGAGGGCAGGGCGGGGAGCTGTTTTTT
J: TRBJ2-1; size: .; V: TRBV10-1; D: .; CDR3: CASSGDWPNNEQFF; DNA: TGCGCCAGCAGTGGAGATTGGCCCAACAATGAGCAGTTCTTC
J: TRBJ2-7; size: .; V: TRBV29-1; D: .; CDR3: CSVVPALSSYEQYF; DNA: TGCAGCGTTGTTCCGGCATTGAGCTCCTACGAGCAGTACTTC
J: TRBJ1-2; size: .; V: TRBV20-1; D: TRBD1; CDR3: CSARDPGQGGYGYTF; DNA: TGCAGTGCTAGAGATCCGGGACAGGGCGGCTATGGCTACACCTTC
J: TRBJ1-1; size: few; V: TRBV12-3/TRBV12-4; D: .; CDR3: CASSPTGTRYLMNTEAFF; DNA: TGTGCCAGCAGCCCGACCGGGACACGGTACCTCATGAACACTGAAGCTTTCTTT
J: TRBJ2-4; size: .; V: TRBV6-8; D: TRBD1; CDR3: CASNDLTGAACGNIQYF; DNA: TGTGCCAGCAATGACTTGACAGGGGCCGCCTGTGGAAACATTCAGTACTTC
J: TRBJ2-3; size: many; V: TRBV27; D: .; CDR3: CASSFVYSTDTQYF; DNA: TGTGCCAGCAGTTTTGTATACAGCACAGATACGCAGTATTTT
J: TRBJ2-1; size: many; V: TRBV20-1; D: TRBD2; CDR3: CSARAPSGPSYNEQFF; DNA: TGCAGTGCTAGAGCTCCTAGCGGACCCTCCTACAATGAGCAGTTCTTC
J: TRBJ2-5; size: many; V: TRBV4-2; D: .; CDR3: CASSQDQETQYF; DNA: TGTGCCAGCAGCCAAGATCAAGAGACCCAGTACTTC
J: TRBJ2-3; size: .; V: TRBV4-3; D: TRBD2; CDR3: CASSQDGPSGRTDTQYF; DNA: TGCGCCAGCAGCCAAGATGGGCCTAGCGGCCGCACAGATACGCAGTATTTT
J: TRBJ2-7; size: .; V: TRBV29-1; D: TRBD1; CDR3: CSAIRQGPYEQYF; DNA: TGCAGCGCAATCCGACAGGGCCCCTACGAGCAGTACTTC
J: TRBJ2-1; size: few; V: TRBV20-1; D: TRBD2; CDR3: CSARVLAGGSYNEQFF; DNA: TGCAGTGCTAGAGTATTAGCGGGGGGGTCCTACAATGAGCAGTTCTTC
J: TRBJ2-5; size: .; V: TRBV12-3/TRBV12-4; D: TRBD1; CDR3: CASSPGFWDRGETQYF; DNA: TGTGCCAGCAGTCCCGGTTTCTGGGACAGAGGAGAGACCCAGTACTTC
J: TRBJ2-5; size: few; V: TRBV6-2/TRBV6-3; D: TRBD1; CDR3: CASSYSSPGQGRETQYF; DNA: TGTGCCAGCAGTTACTCGTCACCGGGACAGGGAAGAGAGACCCAGTACTTC
J: TRBJ1-1; size: medium-sized; V: TRBV7-2; D: TRBD1; CDR3: CASSLEAGGWTEAFF; DNA: TGTGCCAGCAGCTTAGAGGCAGGGGGATGGACTGAAGCTTTCTTT
J: TRBJ2-5; size: few; V: TRBV4-3; D: .; CDR3: CASSQGGLQSGETQYF; DNA: TGCGCCAGCAGCCAGGGGGGACTCCAAAGCGGAGAGACCCAGTACTTC
J: TRBJ2-7; size: .; V: TRBV25-1; D: .; CDR3: CASRTSGEQYF; DNA: TGTGCCAGCAGGACCTCTGGGGAGCAGTACTTC
J: TRBJ2-3; size: few; V: TRBV30; D: .; CDR3: CAWSVGAGSTDTQYF; DNA: TGTGCCTGGAGTGTAGGAGCGGGCAGCACAGATACGCAGTATTTT
J: TRBJ2-1; size: .; V: TRBV5-1; D: TRBD1; CDR3: CASRPGQNNEQFF; DNA: TGCGCCAGCAGGCCGGGACAGAACAATGAGCAGTTCTTC
J: TRBJ1-5; size: once; V: TRBV2; D: .; CDR3: CASSGSMSQPQHF; DNA: TGTGCCAGCAGTGGGTCGATGTCACAGCCCCAGCATTTT
J: TRBJ2-1; size: .; V: TRBV10-3; D: .; CDR3: CAISDLPSNEQFF; DNA: TGTGCCATCAGTGACCTTCCATCCAATGAGCAGTTCTTC
J: TRBJ2-1; size: many; V: TRBV11-1; D: TRBD2; CDR3: CASSLAGVVNEQFF; DNA: TGTGCCAGCAGCTTGGCGGGAGTGGTAAATGAGCAGTTCTTC
J: TRBJ1-1; size: few; V: TRBV28; D: TRBD1; CDR3: CASTLRGGYTEAFF; DNA: TGTGCCAGCACCCTCAGGGGGGGTTATACTGAAGCTTTCTTT
J: TRBJ1-1; size: .; V: TRBV4-3; D: .; CDR3: CASSQNRAPNTEAFF; DNA: TGCGCCAGCAGCCAAAATCGTGCTCCAAACACTGAAGCTTTCTTT
J: TRBJ2-7; size: .; V: TRBV15; D: .; CDR3: CATSRVGRYEQYF; DNA: TGTGCCACCAGCAGAGTTGGCCGCTACGAGCAGTACTTC
J: TRBJ2-5; size: few; V: TRBV25-1; D: .; CDR3: CASSKDNQETQYF; DNA: TGTGCCAGCAGTAAGGACAACCAAGAGACCCAGTACTTC
J: TRBJ2-7; size: .; V: TRBV29-1; D: TRBD2; CDR3: CSVELLAGGLSYEQYF; DNA: TGCAGCGTTGAGTTACTAGCGGGGGGACTCTCCTACGAGCAGTACTTC
J: TRBJ2-7; size: few; V: TRBV13; D: .; CDR3: CASSPNVGVGREQYF; DNA: TGTGCCAGCAGCCCGAACGTGGGTGTAGGAAGGGAGCAGTACTTC
J: TRBJ2-1; size: few; V: TRBV4-2; D: TRBD2; CDR3: CASSQDVRLASYNEQFF; DNA: TGTGCCAGCAGCCAAGATGTACGACTAGCGAGTTACAATGAGCAGTTCTTC
J: TRBJ2-7; size: few; V: TRBV11-2; D: TRBD1; CDR3: CASSFDRGYEQYF; DNA: TGTGCCAGCAGCTTCGACAGGGGCTACGAGCAGTACTTC
J: TRBJ1-1; size: few; V: TRBV20-1; D: .; CDR3: CSARDPVEGWATEAFF; DNA: TGCAGTGCTAGAGATCCCGTGGAAGGGTGGGCCACTGAAGCTTTCTTT
J: TRBJ2-1; size: few; V: TRBV7-9; D: TRBD2; CDR3: CASSLVASGSMAEQFF; DNA: TGTGCCAGCAGCTTAGTTGCTAGCGGGAGTATGGCTGAGCAGTTCTTC
J: TRBJ2-1; size: many; V: TRBV5-1; D: .; CDR3: CASSSRGGYNEQFF; DNA: TGCGCCAGCAGCTCAAGGGGGGGCTACAATGAGCAGTTCTTC
J: TRBJ2-3; size: .; V: TRBV5-6; D: .; CDR3: CASSFQDTQYF; DNA: TGTGCCAGCAGCTTTCAAGATACGCAGTATTTT
J: TRBJ2-1; size: .; V: TRBV9; D: .; CDR3: CASSVVGKTRTYNEQFF; DNA: TGTGCCAGCAGCGTAGTGGGGAAGACAAGGACTTACAATGAGCAGTTCTTC
J: TRBJ1-2; size: many; V: TRBV12-3/TRBV12-4; D: TRBD1; CDR3: CASSDSGQVYGYTF; DNA: TGTGCCAGCAGCGATTCGGGACAGGTCTATGGCTACACCTTC
J: TRBJ1-6; size: .; V: TRBV2; D: TRBD1; CDR3: CASSPTGGGSRLHF; DNA: TGTGCCAGCAGTCCGACAGGGGGCGGTTCACGCCTCCACTTT
J: TRBJ2-3; size: many; V: TRBV21-1; D: .; CDR3: CASSKDEGARDTQYF; DNA: TGTGCCAGCAGCAAAGACGAGGGGGCGAGAGATACGCAGTATTTT
J: TRBJ1-1; size: .; V: TRBV20-1; D: .; CDR3: CSASWGPPEAFF; DNA: TGCAGTGCTAGTTGGGGGCCGCCTGAAGCTTTCTTT
J: TRBJ2-5; size: few; V: TRBV3-1; D: TRBD1; CDR3: CASSHGTGSGETQYF; DNA: TGTGCCAGCAGCCACGGGACAGGGAGTGGGGAGACCCAGTACTTC